The 32 T cell receptor beta chains in this list originate from one sample, sequenced in a study of T-cell memory formation after mild COVID-19. From the 5' RACE reads, TCRdb called clonotypes with MiXCR, one entry per CDR3 protein. The table shows about 170,000 distinct CDR3 sequences, with roughly 13% occurring only once. The source material was PBMCs or a T cell subset sorted from them (not recorded which). Receptor source: a man aged 18-30 years who had mild COVID-19 (a few samples of this study predate the infection). Cell type and time point are not known.

This clonotype has at least ten counts. The gene calls are TRBV9 and TRBJ2-3; D perhaps matches TRBD2 (5 bases). Deletions cut 7 bases from V and 6 bases from J, with 12 bases between. CDR3 size: 12 residues. Per germline, CDR1 SGDLS and CDR2 YYNGEE. The CDR3 here is CASASPSDTQYF. The CDR3 nucleotides are TGTGCCAGCGCCTCCCCTAGCGATACGCAGTATTTT.

This chain links TRBV21-1 with TRBJ2-7. TRBV21-1 is annotated as a pseudogene. This CDR3 region has 15 residues. This chain's CDR3 is CASSKSGGIPYEQYV. Written as DNA, the CDR3 is TGTGCCAGCAGCAAATCGGGTGGGATACCTTACGAGCAGTACGTC.

The V gene is TRBV7-2, the J gene TRBJ2-1, with 11 bases matching TRBD2. V was pared by 2 bases and J by 3 bases, with 6 bases of the junction left unmatched. Germline V gene data show CDR1 as SGHTA and CDR2 as FQGNSA. The CDR3 is 17 residues long. CDR3 region: CASSLMVGTSGYNEQFF. The CDR3 nucleotides read TGTGCCAGCAGCTTAATGGTGGGGACTAGCGGCTACAATGAGCAGTTCTTC. The full variable domain, its missing parts supplied by reference TRBV7-2 and TRBJ2-1, is GAGVSQSPSNKVTEKGKDVELRCDPISGHTALYWYRQSLGQGLEFLIYFQGNSAPDKSGLPSDRFSAERTGGSVSTLTIQRTQQEDSAVYLCASSLMVGTSGYNEQFFGPGTRLTVL.

This clonotype was counted ten times or more. The CDR3 DNA reads TGTGCCAGCAGCTTGCCGGGACCTACCTACGAGCAGTACTTC. Translated, it gives CASSLPGPTYEQYF. The chain joins TRBV13 to TRBJ2-7; D is possibly TRBD1 or TRBD2 (5 bases each). The CDR3 totals 14 residues. CDR1 PRHDT and CDR2 FYEKMQ come from the germline V gene (reference sequence). The ends were cut back, 3 bases at V and 2 bases at J, with 11 bases in the middle.

This clonotype was counted between two and nine times. The J gene is TRBJ2-1, the V gene TRBV11-2, with 8 bases aligning to TRBD2. Germline CDR1 SGHAT, CDR2 FQNNGV. V gave up 4 bases and J gave up 6 bases; unmatched junction bases: 8. The CDR3 sequence is 15 residues long. The CDR3 sequence: CASSSGLEGGNEQFF. CDR3 DNA: TGTGCCAGCAGCTCGGGACTAGAGGGAGGCAATGAGCAGTTCTTC.

This sequence joins TRBV14 and TRBJ2-5; D is perhaps TRBD2 (7 bases). The CDR3 covers 14 residues. V dropped 6 bases and J dropped 0 bases, with 11 bases sitting between them. Germline V gene data show CDR1 as SGHDN and CDR2 as FVKESK. CDR3 region: CASSLGGHQETQYF. Written as DNA, the CDR3 is TGTGCCAGCAGTCTGGGGGGGCACCAAGAGACCCAGTACTTC.

Only a few counts were recorded for this clonotype. J is TRBJ1-6 and V is TRBV20-1; TRBD1 aligns across 7 bases. Germline-derived CDR1 and CDR2 are DFQATT and SNEGSKA (reference sequence). The CDR3 sequence is 15 residues long. Unmatched junction bases numbered 15, after V lost 5 bases and J lost 11 bases. CDR3 residues: CSAARSTGEVAPLHF. The CDR3 DNA reads TGCAGTGCTGCCCGCTCAACAGGGGAAGTGGCACCCCTCCACTTT.

The rearrangement links TRBV20-1 to TRBJ2-3, with 8 bases fitting TRBD1. The CDR3 covers 14 residues. Losses at the gene ends were 3 bases for V and 7 bases for J; bases not matched to a gene: 9. The germline gives CDR1 DFQATT, CDR2 SNEGSKA (reference sequence). The CDR3 DNA reads TGCAGTGCTAGGCTCAGGGGGCAAGGAAATACGCAGTATTTT. Its translation is CSARLRGQGNTQYF.

The chain combines TRBV7-9 with TRBJ2-3, with TRBD2 matching over 9 bases. CDR3 length equals 16 residues. CDR1 is SEHNR and CDR2 is FQNEAQ in the germline V gene (reference sequence). The V and J ends lost 4 bases and 3 bases, in that order; junction bases with no gene match: 8. This CDR3 is CASSSLAGGSTDTQYF. The CDR3 DNA reads TGTGCCAGCAGCTCGCTGGCGGGGGGGTCAACAGATACGCAGTATTTT.

The chain is built from TRBV7-8 and TRBJ2-7; D uncertain. The V and J ends lost 6 bases and 4 bases respectively, with 13 bases between them. Germline values: CDR1 SGHVS, CDR2 FQNEAQ. CDR3 length equals 13 residues. CDR3 bases: TGTGCCAGCAGTCGCTCCCCTACTTACGAGCAGTACGTC. Translating gives CASSRSPTYEQYV.

The genes are TRBV6-5 and TRBJ2-7; possibly TRBD1 for D (6 bases). CDR1 MNHEY and CDR2 SVGAGI come from the germline V gene. This CDR3 spans 14 amino acids. Trimming cost V 6 bases and J 3 bases, with 15 bases left between them. The CDR3 sequence is CASSSTGLHYEQYF. In DNA form, the CDR3 reads TGTGCCAGCAGCTCTACAGGGTTGCACTACGAGCAGTACTTC.

The J gene is TRBJ2-1, the V gene TRBV4-1; D not certain. Germline-derived CDR1 and CDR2 are MGHRA and YSYEKL. Trimming shortened V by 7 bases and J by 2 bases, and 12 bases separated the two germline ends. This CDR3 has 14 amino acids. Written as DNA, the CDR3 is TGCGCCAGCAAGCAGTTCACCCCCTACAATGAGCAGTTCTTC. It yields the protein CASKQFTPYNEQFF.

A few counts support this clonotype. The chain carries TRBV5-5 and TRBJ2-5, with D uncertain. CDR1 and CDR2 from the germline V gene are SGHKS and YYEKEE (reference sequence). V lost 2 bases, J lost 5 bases, and 13 bases lay in between. The CDR3 contains 14 residues. The CDR3 DNA sequence: TGTGCCAGCAGCTTCTCCGGGCACGGGGAGACCCAGTACTTC. Its translation is CASSFSGHGETQYF.

The chain combines TRBV7-2 with TRBJ2-4, with 9 nucleotides matching TRBD2. The CDR3 totals 17 residues. V trimming: 7 bases; J trimming: 3 bases; junction bases outside the gene matches: 13. The germline gives CDR1 SGHTA, CDR2 FQGNSA. DNA of the CDR3: TGTGCCAGCACCTTGAGCGGGGGGCCGGGGATCAAAAACATTCAGTACTTC. Translated: CASTLSGGPGIKNIQYF. The full variable domain, in which reference TRBV7-2 and TRBJ2-4 provide the parts outside the CDR3, is GAGVSQSPSNKVTEKGKDVELRCDPISGHTALYWYRQSLGQGLEFLIYFQGNSAPDKSGLPSDRFSAERTGGSVSTLTIQRTQQEDSAVYLCASTLSGGPGIKNIQYFGAGTRLSVL.

This clonotype occurred many times. The rearrangement joins TRBV7-9 to TRBJ2-5; D is unclear. Between the trimmed V and J ends, which lost 5 bases and 1 base, there was a span of 5 bases. CDR1 SEHNR and CDR2 FQNEAQ come from the germline V gene (reference sequence). The CDR3 spans 12 residues. Here the CDR3 DNA reads TGTGCCAGCAGCGCGGTCCAAGAGACCCAGTACTTC. It codes for CASSAVQETQYF. Variable domain in full (rest from reference TRBV7-9 and TRBJ2-5): DTGVSQNPRHKITKRGQNVTFRCDPISEHNRLYWYRQTLGQGPEFLTYFQNEAQLEKSRLLSDRFSAERPKGSFSTLEIQRTEQGDSAMYLCASSAVQETQYFGPGTRLLVL.

On this clonotype: One junction end disagrees with the germline gene, perhaps due to a read error. The rearrangement joins TRBV6-1 to TRBJ1-6; 9 nucleotides line up with TRBD1. The CDR3 length is 14 residues. From germline, CDR1 is MNHNS and CDR2 SASEGT. CDR3: CATSEAGTGTPLHF. Written as DNA, the CDR3 is TGTGCCACCAGTGAGGCCGGGACAGGGACACCCCTCCACTTT.

This clonotype was seen a handful of times. The CDR3 DNA reads TGTGCCACCAGTCCCGGGGAGTTGGCGGGGGAAGAGACCCAGTACTTC. Translating gives CATSPGELAGEETQYF. The V call is TRBV15, the J call TRBJ2-5; 7 nucleotides agree with TRBD2. This CDR3 is built from 16 residues. Germline V gene sequence: CDR1 LNHNV, CDR2 YYDKDF (reference sequence). After removal of 6 bases from V and 3 bases from J, the junction contained 13 bases not matched to a gene.

This clonotype has only a few counts. This rearrangement joins TRBV5-1 to TRBJ1-1; no firm D call. There are 13 residues in the CDR3. The germline CDR1 and CDR2 sequences are SGHRS and YFSETQ. V lost 7 bases and J lost 3, with 13 bases in between. The CDR3 DNA sequence: TGCGCCAGCGGTAAGGACCGCGACACTGAAGCTTTCTTT. The encoded protein is CASGKDRDTEAFF.

The chain links TRBV7-9 to TRBJ2-3; D perhaps matches TRBD1 (6 bases). Germline loops: CDR1 SEHNR, CDR2 FQNEAQ (reference sequence). The CDR3 contains 14 residues. Trimming pared 2 bases from V and 3 bases from J, leaving 9 bases between. The DNA of the CDR3 is TGTGCCAGCAGCTTATGGCAGGGGACAGATACGCAGTATTTT. It codes for CASSLWQGTDTQYF.

This clonotype was detected only a few times. The chain recombines TRBV4-1 with TRBJ2-7; D remains unclear. This CDR3 is 14 amino acids long. Deletions cut 1 base from V and 6 bases from J, with 13 bases between. CDR1 is MGHRA, CDR2 YSYEKL, per germline. CDR3 sequence: CASSQAEWGGEQYV. The CDR3 DNA follows: TGCGCCAGCAGCCAAGCAGAGTGGGGTGGCGAGCAGTACGTC.

There are a few counts of this clonotype. CDR3 loop: CSARDLGGPGTSNTGELFF. The CDR3 coding sequence is TGCAGTGCTAGAGATCTCGGCGGTCCAGGTACTTCGAACACCGGGGAGCTGTTTTTT. V usage is TRBV20-1 and J usage is TRBJ2-2; no clear D gene. This CDR3 spans 19 amino acids. Trimming removed 0 bases at V and 0 bases at J, with 20 bases between. Germline lookup yields CDR1 DFQATT and CDR2 SNEGSKA (reference sequence).

This chain uses TRBV15 with TRBJ1-2, with 7 nucleotides matching TRBD1. In germline, CDR1 is LNHNV, CDR2 YYDKDF (reference sequence). V trimming: 5 bases; J trimming: 4 bases; junction bases outside the gene matches: 4. The CDR3 is 13 amino acids. The chain's CDR3 is CATSENRGYGYTF. The CDR3 DNA reads TGTGCCACCAGCGAGAACAGGGGCTATGGCTACACCTTC.

This clonotype came up a few times. The rearrangement links TRBV5-1 to TRBJ1-4; no reliable D call. Trimming stripped 3 bases from V and 4 bases from J, with 10 bases between. This CDR3 comprises 14 residues. Germline V gene lookup returns CDR1 SGHRS and CDR2 YFSETQ. The CDR3 DNA reads TGCGCCAGCAGCTCGGACGGCAGTAATGAAAAACTGTTTTTT. It encodes CASSSDGSNEKLFF.

This clonotype was detected only a few times. The V call is TRBV6-5, the J call TRBJ1-3; no clear D gene. The CDR3 length is 16 residues. Germline V gene sequence: CDR1 MNHEY, CDR2 SVGAGI. V was cut by 7 bases and J by 0 bases, with 16 bases left in between. The CDR3 protein is CASTPLGRPSGNTIYF. As DNA, the CDR3 is TGTGCCAGCACCCCGCTGGGCAGGCCCTCTGGAAACACCATATATTTT.

This clonotype has ten or more counts. This sequence joins TRBV12-3 or TRBV12-4 and TRBJ2-1, with 8 bases aligning to TRBD2. Unmatched junction bases numbered 3, after V lost 5 bases and J lost 9 bases. CDR3 length: 12 amino acids. CDR3 region: CASSGLAFEQFF. CDR3 sequence (DNA): TGTGCCAGCAGTGGACTAGCATTTGAGCAGTTCTTC.

The chain links TRBV6-6 to TRBJ1-3; no clear D. The CDR3 has 13 residues. Germline V CDR1 and CDR2: MNHNY, SVGAGI (reference sequence). The germline V and J ends were trimmed by 0 bases and 7 bases, with 7 bases remaining between them. The CDR3 sequence is CASSYSGWNTIYF. The CDR3 nucleotides are TGTGCCAGCAGTTACTCAGGGTGGAACACCATATATTTT.

V gene TRBV20-1 combines with J gene TRBJ1-6; D uncertain. V was clipped by 3 bases and J by 5 bases, with 5 bases between them. Germline V gives CDR1 DFQATT, CDR2 SNEGSKA (reference sequence). The CDR3 spans 12 residues. This CDR3 is CSARINNSPLHF. The CDR3 DNA is TGCAGTGCTAGGATCAATAATTCACCCCTCCACTTT.

Written as DNA, the CDR3 is TGTGCCAGCAGCTCACAAGGCAGGGGGCCACCCCTCCACTTT. Protein product: CASSSQGRGPPLHF. The chain has TRBV7-2 and TRBJ1-6; TRBD1 matches at 8 bases. V was pared by 4 bases and J by 11 bases, with 7 bases of the junction left unmatched. The germline gives CDR1 SGHTA, CDR2 FQGNSA. This CDR3 region has 14 residues.

This clonotype has more than one count but fewer than ten. The J gene is TRBJ2-1, the V gene TRBV20-1; 8 positions match TRBD2. Germline CDR1 reads DFQATT; CDR2 reads SNEGSKA (reference sequence). This CDR3 is 14 amino acids long. Losses at the gene ends were 2 bases for V and 6 bases for J; bases not matched to a gene: 6. DNA for the CDR3: TGCAGTGCTAGAATTAGCGGGGTGAGCAATGAGCAGTTCTTC. Residues: CSARISGVSNEQFF.

This clonotype was seen a handful of times. The V and J genes are TRBV20-1 and TRBJ2-5, with 9 bases aligning to TRBD1. CDR3 length: 14 amino acids. Germline loops: CDR1 DFQATT, CDR2 SNEGSKA (reference sequence). V lost 0 bases to trimming and J lost 5 bases; unmatched junction nucleotides: 4. The chain's CDR3 is CSARDQGTGETQYF. Written as DNA, the CDR3 is TGCAGTGCTAGAGATCAAGGGACAGGGGAGACCCAGTACTTC.

This clonotype was seen a handful of times. Written as DNA, the CDR3 is TGTGCCAGCAGCTATTACAGGGTTGGGGCCAACGTCCTGACTTTC. Translation: CASSYYRVGANVLTF. V usage is TRBV5-8 and J usage is TRBJ2-6; TRBD1 is a possible D gene (6 bases). The length of the CDR3 is 15 residues. V lost 3 bases, J lost 3 bases, and 10 bases lay in between. Germline lookup yields CDR1 SGHTS and CDR2 YDEGEE.

The chain is built from TRBV6-2 or TRBV6-3 and TRBJ2-5; 7 bases map to TRBD1. Germline V gene sequence: CDR1 MNHEY, CDR2 SVGEGT. V lost 7 bases to trimming and J lost 5 bases; unmatched junction nucleotides: 7. The CDR3 has 13 amino acids. The CDR3 sequence: CASKRGGLETQYF. The DNA of the CDR3 is TGTGCCAGCAAGAGAGGGGGCTTGGAGACCCAGTACTTC.